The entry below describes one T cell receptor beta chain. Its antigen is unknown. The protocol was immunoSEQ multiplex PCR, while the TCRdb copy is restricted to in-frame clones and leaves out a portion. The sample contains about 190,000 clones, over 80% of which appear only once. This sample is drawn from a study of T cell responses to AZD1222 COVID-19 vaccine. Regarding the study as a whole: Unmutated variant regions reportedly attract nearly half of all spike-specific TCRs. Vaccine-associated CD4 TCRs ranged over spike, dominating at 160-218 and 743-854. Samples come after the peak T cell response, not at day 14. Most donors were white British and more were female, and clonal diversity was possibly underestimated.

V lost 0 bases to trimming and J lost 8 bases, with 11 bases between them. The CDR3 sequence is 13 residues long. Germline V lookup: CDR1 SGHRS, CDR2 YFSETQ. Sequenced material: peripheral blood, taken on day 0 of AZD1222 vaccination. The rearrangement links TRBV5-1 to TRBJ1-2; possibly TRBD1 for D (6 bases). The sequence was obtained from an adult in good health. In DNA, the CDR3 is TGCGCCAGCAGCTTGGCAGGGGCGAAAGGCTACACCTTC. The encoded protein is CASSLAGAKGYTF.